This record looks at one T cell receptor (beta chain) sequence and its context. This specimen includes other DNA sequences encoding the same CDR3. The entry originates in a study of blood T cell repertoires in COVID-19. Authors' analysis steps: Estimated nucleated cell counts came from reference gene primer amplification. Sequencing was performed with immunoSEQ multiplex PCR; in TCRdb, only in-frame clones are kept and a portion is missing. D and trimming come from the DNA, and the V and J calls and clone size come from that table. The table lists more than 250,000 clones, approximately 92% of them singletons, with approximately 18% in the top ten. The participants were between roughly 18 and 100 years old and came from under 25 US areas. CDR1 and CDR2 (germline): ENHRY, SYGVKD. CDR3 length equals 13 residues. V lost 0 bases and J lost 8, with 10 bases in between.

The material sequenced was PBMCs or T cells enriched from blood (not recorded which). The chain combines TRBV10-3 with TRBJ1-2; no reliable D call. The receptor was isolated from a woman in her twenties or thirties who had recovered from COVID-19. Here the CDR3 DNA reads TGTGCCATCAGTGAGTCAGAGGGCGGAGGCTACACCTTC. Its protein product is CAISESEGGGYTF.